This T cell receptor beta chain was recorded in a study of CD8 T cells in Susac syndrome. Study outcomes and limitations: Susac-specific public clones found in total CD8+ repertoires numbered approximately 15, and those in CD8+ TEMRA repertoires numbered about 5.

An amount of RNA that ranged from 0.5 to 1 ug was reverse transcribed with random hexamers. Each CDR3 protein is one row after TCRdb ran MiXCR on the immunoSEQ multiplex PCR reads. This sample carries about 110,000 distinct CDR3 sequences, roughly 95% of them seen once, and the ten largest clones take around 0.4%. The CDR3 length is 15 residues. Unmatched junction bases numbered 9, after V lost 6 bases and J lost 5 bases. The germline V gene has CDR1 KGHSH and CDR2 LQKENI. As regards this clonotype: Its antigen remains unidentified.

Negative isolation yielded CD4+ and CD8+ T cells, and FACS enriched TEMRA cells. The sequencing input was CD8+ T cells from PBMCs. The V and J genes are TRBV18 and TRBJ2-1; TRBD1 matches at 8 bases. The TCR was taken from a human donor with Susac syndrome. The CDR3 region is CASSPEDRADNEQFF. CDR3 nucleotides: TGTGCCAGCTCCCCTGAGGACAGGGCGGACAATGAGCAGTTCTTC.